The source of this T cell receptor (beta chain) is a study of T cells after yellow fever vaccination. Study conclusions and caveats: At 95% to 97% for CD4 and 88% for CD8, most primary-vaccination clones showed up again after the booster. A weaker but faster secondary response was observed, peaking on day 5 versus 15. Clonotype sharing between CD4 and CD8 compartments was small.

5'RACE template switching generated TCR cDNA, adding a universal primer site and UMIs. TCRdb independently ran MiXCR on the 5' RACE reads; one entry per CDR3 protein. The data hold around 140,000 distinct CDR3 sequences, with approximately 6.6% observed a single time. This clonotype was picked up many times. Its target is not known. The material sequenced was CD4+ T cells sorted from PBMCs, taken 10 days after the yellow fever booster vaccination. This clonotype originated in a man aged 25-45 years who received the YFV17D yellow fever vaccine.

The CDR3 loop reads CASSLWTAGDTQYF. Here the CDR3 DNA reads TGTGCCAGCAGCCTGTGGACAGCAGGAGATACGCAGTATTTT. V and J are TRBV2 and TRBJ2-3, with a tentative D call TRBD1 (6 bases). The V and J ends lost 6 bases and 5 bases respectively, with 15 bases between them. This CDR3 is 14 amino acids long. Germline CDR1 is SNHLY and CDR2 is FYNNEI.